This T cell receptor (beta chain) was retrieved from a study of regulatory T cells in long-lasting Graves disease. Study at large: Recently diagnosed Graves' patients had received antithyroid drugs for under 3 months.

In this sample, this clonotype turned up many times. Time point here: newly diagnosed GD, antithyroid drugs for less than 3 months. After RNA was extracted from PBMCs, the TCR library was made from it. The authors drew roughly 8.1 milliliters of peripheral blood into EDTA tubes. Arm-PCR of CDR3 regions and iRepertoire HTBI primers were used to build TCR beta libraries. TCRdb fed the multiplex PCR reads into MiXCR, producing one record per CDR3 protein. The sample has some 250,000 distinct CDR3 sequences, around a sixth seen once. This CDR3 is built from 14 residues. V lost 3 bases to trimming and J lost 4 bases, with 13 bases between them. The germline V gene has CDR1 SGHRS and CDR2 YFSETQ. This sample was also put to use in a study of T cells in Graves' hyperthyroidism and ophthalmopathy. As reported in that work: Any patient presenting with uncontrolled infection, other autoimmune disease, pregnancy or lactation was left out. TCR CDR3 underwent first-round RT-PCR with the HTBI primer set.

Sequences were derived from peripheral blood mononuclear cells (PBMCs), sampled at new diagnosis, from a patient treated with antithyroid drugs. This TCR derives from a woman aged 25 to 39 with Graves disease. The chain joins TRBV5-1 to TRBJ1-1; D is possibly TRBD1 (6 bases). The CDR3 region has the DNA TGCGCCAGCAGCTCGAACAGGGAGGGCACTGAAGCTTTCTTT. Protein product: CASSSNREGTEAFF.